The 27 T cell receptor beta chains listed next were all sequenced from one sample in a study of long-term antiretroviral therapy in people with HIV. Running of the v3.0 immunoSEQ assay took place at survey level. Clones were sequenced by immunoSEQ multiplex PCR, and TCRdb holds only the in-frame ones, with some missing. Found here are roughly 20,000 clones, around nine tenths of them singletons; the top ten hold over 9.5%. Sequencing used unsorted PBMCs, obtained 0.5 years after starting antiretroviral therapy. These receptors came from a man in his forties or fifties with HIV.

The CDR3 region is CASSTTTGVDGYTF. DNA for the CDR3: TGTGCCAGCAGCACAACAACAGGGGTCGATGGCTACACCTTC. This chain connects TRBV7-9 to TRBJ1-2; 7 bases fit TRBD1. The CDR3 loop spans 14 amino acids. The germline gives CDR1 SEHNR, CDR2 FQNEAQ (reference sequence). V shed 5 bases and J 6 bases; nucleotides not matched to a gene: 9. The full variable domain, completed using reference TRBV7-9 and TRBJ1-2, is DTGVSQNPRHKITKRGQNVTFRCDPISEHNRLYWYRQTLGQGPEFLTYFQNEAQLEKSRLLSDRFSAERPKGSFSTLEIQRTEQGDSAMYLCASSTTTGVDGYTFGSGTRLTVV.

The chain carries TRBV7-9 and TRBJ2-7, with 8 nucleotides matching TRBD2. Germline-derived CDR1 and CDR2 are SEHNR and FQNEAQ (reference sequence). Trimming cost V 5 bases and J 2 bases; bases outside gene matches: 5. This CDR3 has 14 amino acids. The CDR3 DNA reads as TGTGCCAGCAGCCGACCGGGACTAGCCTACGAGCAGTACTTC. Protein product: CASSRPGLAYEQYF.

The CDR3 sequence: CASSLGGSSYNEQFF. The CDR3 DNA sequence: TGTGCCAGCAGCTTGGGCGGTAGCTCCTACAATGAGCAGTTCTTC. The chain combines TRBV5-4 with TRBJ2-1; D not certain. In germline, CDR1 is SGHNT, CDR2 YYREEE (reference sequence). The CDR3 has 15 residues. V gave up 0 bases and J gave up 0 bases, with 7 bases separating them.

V gene TRBV21-1 combines with J gene TRBJ2-5. TRBV21-1 has pseudogene status. The length of the CDR3 is 18 residues. The CDR3: CASSPQGGAWAVRETQYF. CDR3 nucleotide sequence: TGTGCCAGCAGCCCGCAGGGGGGGGCCTGGGCCGTAAGGGAGACCCAGTACTTC.

The chain recombines TRBV14 with TRBJ2-1; D is ambiguous. The CDR3 length is 13 residues. CDR1 and CDR2 (germline): SGHDN, FVKESK. V was trimmed by 6 bases and J by 0 bases, leaving 6 bases between them. CDR3 protein: CASRADSYNEQFF. CDR3 nucleotide sequence: TGTGCCAGCAGGGCAGACTCCTACAATGAGCAGTTCTTC.

This clone came up once. This chain links TRBV27 with TRBJ1-5; tentatively, D is TRBD1 (6 bases). This CDR3 contains 16 residues. Deletions cut 6 bases from V and 2 bases from J, with 17 bases between. Germline V gene data show CDR1 as MNHEY and CDR2 as SMNVEV (reference sequence). DNA for the CDR3: TGTGCCAGCAGCAGCAAGCAGGGGTTCGGCAATCAGCCCCAGCATTTT. This sequence encodes CASSSKQGFGNQPQHF.

This clone was detected once. J is TRBJ1-1 and V is TRBV5-4; no reliable D call. This CDR3 has 14 residues. Germline V lookup: CDR1 SGHNT, CDR2 YYREEE (reference sequence). The ends were cut back, 2 bases at V and 0 bases at J, with 8 bases in the middle. For the CDR3, the DNA is TGTGCCAGCAGCTTAGGGTCCATGAACACTGAAGCTTTCTTT. It encodes CASSLGSMNTEAFF.

The chain employs TRBV27 and TRBJ2-3, with TRBD2 identical over 7 bases. The CDR3 covers 17 residues. The V and J ends lost 6 bases and 6 bases, in that order; junction bases with no gene match: 18. The germline V gene encodes CDR1 MNHEY and CDR2 SMNVEV (reference sequence). As DNA, the CDR3 is TGTGCCAGCAGGTCGGGACTACTAAATGCGATGGGCGATACGCAGTATTTT. As protein: CASRSGLLNAMGDTQYF.

This clone was picked up one time. DNA of the CDR3: TGTGCCAGCAGCCCAGGTTTCAGGGGAGAGACCCAGTACTTC. Encoded protein: CASSPGFRGETQYF. The V call is TRBV7-9, the J call TRBJ2-5, with D tentatively TRBD1 (6 bases). With 5 bases removed from V and 4 bases from J, the gap between germline ends came to 14 bases. Germline values: CDR1 SEHNR, CDR2 FQNEAQ (reference sequence). The CDR3 consists of 14 residues.

This chain connects TRBV9 to TRBJ1-2; D not resolved. CDR3 length: 16 residues. Trimming left V 0 bases short and J 5 bases short, with 17 bases between. Germline V gene sequence: CDR1 SGDLS, CDR2 YYNGEE. The CDR3 DNA follows: TGTGCCAGCAGCGTAGAGACAAATCCGTCTGAGTATGGCTACACCTTC. Residues: CASSVETNPSEYGYTF.

V and J are TRBV5-1 and TRBJ1-2, with 8 bases lining up with TRBD1. From germline, CDR1 is SGHRS and CDR2 YFSETQ. Germline trimming cut 0 bases from V and 4 bases from J; bases unmatched to any gene: 5. This CDR3 comprises 15 residues. In nucleotides, the CDR3 is TGCGCCAGCAGCTTGGACACAGGGGGTGGCTATGGCTACACCTTC. Protein product: CASSLDTGGGYGYTF.

The chain joins TRBV5-4 to TRBJ1-4; a weak D match, TRBD1 (5 bases). Germline V gene sequence: CDR1 SGHNT, CDR2 YYREEE (reference sequence). The CDR3 has 14 residues. Trimming removed 0 bases from V and 6 bases from J, with 9 bases in between. CDR3 sequence (DNA): TGTGCCAGCAGCTTGGAGGGCAGGGATGAAAAACTGTTTTTT. Protein: CASSLEGRDEKLFF.

The chain has TRBV9 and TRBJ2-7; TRBD1 agrees at 8 bases. The CDR3 spans 14 residues. From germline, CDR1 is SGDLS and CDR2 YYNGEE. Trimming at V came to 4 bases and at J to 2 bases, leaving 5 bases not matched to a gene. CDR3 nucleotides: TGTGCCAGCAGCAAACAGGGGGGAGCCTACGAGCAGTACTTC. This translates into CASSKQGGAYEQYF.

The rearrangement links TRBV11-2 to TRBJ2-7; D unresolved. V lost 4 bases and J 2 bases, leaving 9 bases between the germline ends. This CDR3 spans 13 amino acids. Germline values: CDR1 SGHAT, CDR2 FQNNGV. The CDR3 is CASSSDGTYEQYF. In DNA, the CDR3 is TGTGCCAGCAGCTCCGACGGAACCTACGAGCAGTACTTC. The complete variable domain, with remaining parts taken from reference TRBV11-2 and TRBJ2-7, reads EAGVAQSPRYKIIEKRQSVAFWCNPISGHATLYWYQQILGQGPKLLIQFQNNGVVDDSQLPKDRFSAERLKGVDSTLKIQPAKLEDSAVYLCASSSDGTYEQYFGPGTRLTVT.

The rearrangement links TRBV6-1 to TRBJ2-7; tentative D call: TRBD2 (5 bases). Germline V lookup: CDR1 MNHNS, CDR2 SASEGT. This CDR3 has 14 residues. V dropped 2 bases and J dropped 3 bases, with 11 bases sitting between them. The CDR3 loop is CASSETRGSYEQYF. CDR3 coding DNA: TGTGCCAGCAGTGAAACCCGGGGAAGCTACGAGCAGTACTTC.

This chain connects TRBV10-3 to TRBJ2-1; D gene uncertain. V lost 0 bases and J 2 bases, leaving 8 bases between the germline ends. CDR3 length equals 15 residues. Germline CDR1 is ENHRY and CDR2 is SYGVKD. CDR3 region: CAISESGNTYNEQFF. The CDR3 DNA reads TGTGCCATCAGTGAGTCCGGAAACACCTACAATGAGCAGTTCTTC.

The CDR3 loop is CASSYLTSNEQFF. CDR3 bases: TGTGCCAGCAGTTACTTAACTTCCAATGAGCAGTTCTTC. The chain couples TRBV6-6 to TRBJ2-1; D gene unclear. This CDR3 is built from 13 residues. Germline CDR1 reads MNHNY; CDR2 reads SVGAGI (reference sequence). The germline V and J ends were trimmed by 1 base and 6 bases, with 7 bases remaining between them.

This clone was detected only a few times. This chain uses TRBV28 with TRBJ1-2, with a possible D match to TRBD1 (5 bases). CDR1 is MDHEN and CDR2 is SYDVKM in the germline V gene. Trimming removed 7 bases at V and 3 bases at J, with 24 bases between. CDR3 length equals 17 residues. CDR3 bases: TGTGCCAGCAATTGGGGCCAAGAGCGGACATCTTACTATGGCTACACCTTC. Translating it yields CASNWGQERTSYYGYTF.

A word on this clone: A read error may account for a junction end that differs from germline. In DNA form, the CDR3 reads TGTGCCACCAGCAAAGGGACGGCTGAAAGACTGTTTTTT. Encoded protein: CATSKGTAERLFF. The chain has TRBV15 and TRBJ1-4, with a possible D match to TRBD1 (5 bases). Germline CDR1 and CDR2: LNHNV and YYDKDF (reference sequence). CDR3 length: 13 amino acids.

V usage is TRBV5-6 and J usage is TRBJ1-2; D is ambiguous. There are 14 residues in the CDR3. Germline V CDR1 and CDR2: SGHDT, YYEEEE. Trimming stripped 0 bases from V and 4 bases from J, with 10 bases between. The CDR3 DNA follows: TGTGCCAGCAGCTTGGGGCAGCACCCCTATGGCTACACCTTC. Amino acid sequence: CASSLGQHPYGYTF.

The chain joins TRBV6-6 to TRBJ1-1, with TRBD1 as a possible D gene (6 bases). V dropped 5 bases and J dropped 4 bases, with 11 bases sitting between them. Germline assignment: CDR1 MNHNY and CDR2 SVGAGI (reference sequence). The CDR3 runs to 13 residues. The CDR3 bases are TGTGCCAGCAGTCCCACGGGGGCCACTGAAGCTTTCTTT. Translation: CASSPTGATEAFF.

The chain links TRBV5-1 to TRBJ2-3; 7 nucleotides line up with TRBD1. Germline V gene lookup returns CDR1 SGHRS and CDR2 YFSETQ. V shed 0 bases, J shed 4 bases, and the junction held 5 bases outside the gene matches. The CDR3 runs to 15 residues. The CDR3 loop reads CASSLVTTGADTQYF. CDR3 sequence (DNA): TGCGCCAGCAGCTTGGTCACTACAGGGGCAGATACGCAGTATTTT.

This rearrangement joins TRBV6-6 to TRBJ1-4; D is unclear. Trimming shortened V by 6 bases and J by 2 bases, and 10 bases separated the two germline ends. The CDR3 totals 14 residues. Germline CDR1 is MNHNY and CDR2 is SVGAGI (reference sequence). CDR3 nucleotides: TGTGCCAGCAGAGTCAGAGCGACTAATGAAAAACTGTTTTTT. This codes for CASRVRATNEKLFF.

The J gene is TRBJ2-3, the V gene TRBV7-9; D remains unclear. Germline V gives CDR1 SEHNR, CDR2 FQNEAQ (reference sequence). The CDR3 is made up of 12 amino acids. V was trimmed by 5 bases and J by 5 bases, leaving 8 bases between them. As DNA, the CDR3 is TGTGCCAGCAGCCCAAGCGTAGATACGCAGTATTTT. This translates into CASSPSVDTQYF.

The chain is built from TRBV6-1 and TRBJ2-2, with D unresolved. This CDR3 has 14 amino acids. Germline lookup yields CDR1 MNHNS and CDR2 SASEGT. The ends were cut back, 3 bases at V and 2 bases at J, with 7 bases in the middle. The CDR3 region is CASSENRNTGELFF. In nucleotides, the CDR3 is TGTGCCAGCAGTGAGAACCGAAACACCGGGGAGCTGTTTTTT.

This chain uses TRBV9 with TRBJ1-1, with TRBD1 matching over 9 bases. The CDR3 totals 16 residues. J lost 5 bases, V lost 0 bases, and 8 bases had no gene match. Germline V gene lookup returns CDR1 SGDLS and CDR2 YYNGEE. CDR3 protein: CASSVESGTGLTEAFF. The CDR3 DNA sequence: TGTGCCAGCAGCGTAGAGAGTGGGACAGGGCTAACTGAAGCTTTCTTT.

The chain uses TRBV9 and TRBJ2-2; 9 bases agree with TRBD2. CDR3 size: 16 residues. Trimming cost V 3 bases and J 0 bases; bases outside gene matches: 3. The V gene's germline CDR1 is SGDLS and CDR2 YYNGEE. As DNA, the CDR3 is TGTGCCAGCAGCGATCTAGCGGGGCCGAACACCGGGGAGCTGTTTTTT. The encoded protein is CASSDLAGPNTGELFF.